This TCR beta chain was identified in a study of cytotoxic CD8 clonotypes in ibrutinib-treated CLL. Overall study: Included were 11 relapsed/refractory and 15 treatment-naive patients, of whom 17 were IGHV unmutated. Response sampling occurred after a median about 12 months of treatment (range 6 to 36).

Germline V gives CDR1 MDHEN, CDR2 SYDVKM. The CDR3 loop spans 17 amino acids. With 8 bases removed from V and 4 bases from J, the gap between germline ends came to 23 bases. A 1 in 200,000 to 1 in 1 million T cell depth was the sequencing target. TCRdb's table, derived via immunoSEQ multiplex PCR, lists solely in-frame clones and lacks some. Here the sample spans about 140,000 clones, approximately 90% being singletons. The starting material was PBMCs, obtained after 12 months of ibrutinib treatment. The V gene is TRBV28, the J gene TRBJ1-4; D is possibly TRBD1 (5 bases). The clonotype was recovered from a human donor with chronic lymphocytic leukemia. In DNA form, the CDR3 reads TGTGCCAGCTCGAGGGACCCCCTGGGCCAAATTAATGAAAAACTGTTTTTT. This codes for CASSRDPLGQINEKLFF.